The clone carrying this T cell receptor (beta chain) was seen repeatedly, ten times or more. A library of TCRbeta sequences, prepared with unique molecular identifiers, was generated. TCRdb re-called the PCR reads through MiXCR, storing one row per CDR3 protein. The data contain some 600,000 distinct CDR3 sequences, over 10% of them seen just once; the ten biggest clones take up around 2.2%. The entry originates in a study of T-cell reconstitution after alpha-beta-depleted transplantation in children. CDR1 and CDR2 (germline): SGHTA, FQGNSA. The CDR3 loop spans 17 amino acids. V dropped 5 bases and J dropped 0 bases, with 17 bases sitting between them.

This chain joins TRBV7-2 and TRBJ2-1, with D possibly TRBD2 on 6 matching bases. The TCR originated in a male patient younger than 18 who had a stem cell transplant for acute myeloid leukemia, so the T cells may come from the graft donor. This specimen consisted of PBMCs, mostly from graft donor cells, obtained 360 days after TCRalphabeta/CD19-depleted stem cell transplant. The CDR3 loop is CASSRTLAQSSYNEQFF. CDR3 in DNA: TGTGCCAGCAGCCGTACACTAGCTCAAAGCTCCTACAATGAGCAGTTCTTC. Variable domain in full (rest from reference TRBV7-2 and TRBJ2-1): GAGVSQSPSNKVTEKGKDVELRCDPISGHTALYWYRQSLGQGLEFLIYFQGNSAPDKSGLPSDRFSAERTGGSVSTLTIQRTQQEDSAVYLCASSRTLAQSSYNEQFFGPGTRLTVL.